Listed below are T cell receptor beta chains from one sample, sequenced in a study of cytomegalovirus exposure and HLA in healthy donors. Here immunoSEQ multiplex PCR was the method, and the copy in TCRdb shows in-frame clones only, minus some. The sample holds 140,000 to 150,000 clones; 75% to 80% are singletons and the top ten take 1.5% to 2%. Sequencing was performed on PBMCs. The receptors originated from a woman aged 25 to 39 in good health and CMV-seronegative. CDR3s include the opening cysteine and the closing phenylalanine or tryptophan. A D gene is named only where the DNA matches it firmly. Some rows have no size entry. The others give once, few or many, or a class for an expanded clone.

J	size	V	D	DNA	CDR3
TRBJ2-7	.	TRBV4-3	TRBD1	TGCGCCAGCAGTCGGACAGGTAGATACGAGCAGTACTTC	CASSRTGRYEQYF
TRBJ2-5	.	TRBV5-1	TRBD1	TGCGCCAGCAGCTTCGACAGGGGGGAAGAGACCCAGTACTTC	CASSFDRGEETQYF
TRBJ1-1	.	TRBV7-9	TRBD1	TGTGCCACGAAGTACTCCGGGACAGTCAACACTGAAGCTTTCTTT	CATKYSGTVNTEAFF
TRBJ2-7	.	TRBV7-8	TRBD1	TGTGCCAGCAGCTTAGGGGACAGTCGATACGAGCAGTACTTC	CASSLGDSRYEQYF
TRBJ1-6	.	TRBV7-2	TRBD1	TGTGCCATGGGGACAGGGGGTAATTCACCCCTCCACTTT	CAMGTGGNSPLHF
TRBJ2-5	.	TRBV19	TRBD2	TGTGCCAGTAGTATAGCAAACGGGGGGATATGGGAGACCCAGTACTTC	CASSIANGGIWETQYF
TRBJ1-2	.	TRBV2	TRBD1	TGTGCCAGCAGGGGGGACAGGGGGAATGGCTACACCTTC	CASRGDRGNGYTF
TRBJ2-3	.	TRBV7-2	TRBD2	TGTGCCAGCAGCTTAGTAAGCGGGGGCCTTAGCACAGATACGCAGTATTTT	CASSLVSGGLSTDTQYF
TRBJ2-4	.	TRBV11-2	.	TGTGCCAGCGGGGGACTAGCCAAAAACATTCAGTACTTC	CASGGLAKNIQYF
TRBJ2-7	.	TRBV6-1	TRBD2	TGTGCCAGCAGTGATCGAGCGGGGGGCACCTACGAGCAGTACTTC	CASSDRAGGTYEQYF
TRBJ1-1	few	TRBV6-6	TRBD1	TGTGCCAGCAGTTGGGGGACAGGGCGAAAGGTTGAAGCTTTCTTT	CASSWGTGRKVEAFF
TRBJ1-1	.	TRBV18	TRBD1	TGTGCCAGCTCTCTTGGACAGGGTCGGACTGAAGCTTTCTTT	CASSLGQGRTEAFF
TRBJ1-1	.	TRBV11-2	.	TGTGCCAGCAGCCTCATAATGGACTATGGGGACACTGAAGCTTTCTTT	CASSLIMDYGDTEAFF
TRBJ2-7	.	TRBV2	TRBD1	TGTGCCAGCGGGACAGGGCTATACGAGCAGTACTTC	CASGTGLYEQYF
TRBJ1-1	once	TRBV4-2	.	TGTGCCAGCAGCCAGTCTGAGGGCCGGAACACTGAAGCTTTCTTT	CASSQSEGRNTEAFF
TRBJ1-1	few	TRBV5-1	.	TGCGCCAGCAGCTCTGGACAAAGCACTGAAGCTTTCTTT	CASSSGQSTEAFF
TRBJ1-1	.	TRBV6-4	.	TGTGCCAGCAGCTCCCAGGGGAGAGCTTTCTTT	CASSSQGRAFF
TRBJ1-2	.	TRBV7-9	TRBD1	TGTGCCAGCAGCCGTATGGACAGGGCTGGCTACACCTTC	CASSRMDRAGYTF
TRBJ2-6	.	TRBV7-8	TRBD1	TGTGCCAGCCGTTTGACAGGGGGGCTAATAAATGGGGCCAACGTCCTGACTTTC	CASRLTGGLINGANVLTF
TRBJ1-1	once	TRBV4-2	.	TGTGCCAGCAGCCAAGAGGCGGGCGCAGGGGTTACTGAAGCTTTCTTT	CASSQEAGAGVTEAFF
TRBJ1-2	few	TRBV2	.	TGTGCCAGCAGTGATTGGGAGGAGGAATATGGCTACACCTTC	CASSDWEEEYGYTF
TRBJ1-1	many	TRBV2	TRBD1	TGTGCCAGCACCTCTCACGGGACAGGGGGCTGGGCTTTCTTT	CASTSHGTGGWAFF
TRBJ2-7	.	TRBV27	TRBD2	TGTGCCAGCAGTGGCGGGGGGACCTACGAGCAGTACTTC	CASSGGGTYEQYF
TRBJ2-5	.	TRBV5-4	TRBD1	TGTGCCAGCAGCCACTTGGGACAGGGGATGGGGACCCAGTACTTC	CASSHLGQGMGTQYF
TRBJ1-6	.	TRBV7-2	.	TGTGCCAGCACAGGCAGGGGTAATTCACCCCTCCACTTT	CASTGRGNSPLHF
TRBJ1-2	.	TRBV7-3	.	TGTGCCAGCAGCTTCGGAGCCCTTGGTGGCTACACCTTC	CASSFGALGGYTF
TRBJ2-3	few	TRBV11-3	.	TGTGCCAGCAGCTTAGGCGACACACGCACAGATACGCAGTATTTT	CASSLGDTRTDTQYF
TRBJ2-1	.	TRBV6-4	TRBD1	TGTGCCAGCAGCGGGACAGGGGTGGAAGAGCAGTTCTTC	CASSGTGVEEQFF
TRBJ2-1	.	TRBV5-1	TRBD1	TGCGCCAGCAGCCTAGGGACAGGGGTCGTCAATGAGCAGTTCTTC	CASSLGTGVVNEQFF
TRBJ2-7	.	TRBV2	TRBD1	TGTGCCAGCAGTGAGGGACAGGGGCTACTCTACGAGCAGTACTTC	CASSEGQGLLYEQYF
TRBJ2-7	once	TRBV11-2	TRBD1	TGTGCCAGCAGCTTCGGGACAGGTTCCTACGAGCAGTACTTC	CASSFGTGSYEQYF
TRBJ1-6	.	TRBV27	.	TGTGCCAGCAGTGCCGACAGGCTTCCGCGTAATTCACCCCTCCACTTT	CASSADRLPRNSPLHF
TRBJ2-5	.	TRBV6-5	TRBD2	TGTGCCAGCAGCCTATCCGGTAGCGGGGGGGAGACCCAGTACTTC	CASSLSGSGGETQYF
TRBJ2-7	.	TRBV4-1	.	TGCGCCAGCAGCCCCTCACAAGCGGTCCAGTCTCCCAACGAGCAGTACTTC	CASSPSQAVQSPNEQYF
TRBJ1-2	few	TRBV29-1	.	TGCAGCGTCGATCAGGGCTCTAACTATGGCTACACCTTC	CSVDQGSNYGYTF
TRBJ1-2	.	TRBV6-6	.	TGTGCCAGCAGTTACATACAGGGACTAGACTACACCTTC	CASSYIQGLDYTF
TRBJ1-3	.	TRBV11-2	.	TGTGCCAGCAGCGTTAGCTCTGGAAACACCATATATTTT	CASSVSSGNTIYF
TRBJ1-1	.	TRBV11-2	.	TGTGCCAGCAGCTTATTTGGGTGGAGGGCTTTCTTT	CASSLFGWRAFF
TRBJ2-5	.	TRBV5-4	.	TGTGCCAGCAGCAGCCACAGGGAGAGGGAGACCCAGTACTTC	CASSSHRERETQYF
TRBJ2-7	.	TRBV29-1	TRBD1	TGCAGCGTTACCGGGACAGAGTACGAGCAGTACTTC	CSVTGTEYEQYF
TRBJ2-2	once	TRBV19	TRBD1	TGTGCCAGCAATACAGGGGGGTCGGCGAACACCGGGGAGCTGTTTTTT	CASNTGGSANTGELFF
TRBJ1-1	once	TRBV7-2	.	TGTGCCAGCAGCCGGCTTAGAATTCGAGTGGGACAGAACACTGAAGCTTTCTTT	CASSRLRIRVGQNTEAFF
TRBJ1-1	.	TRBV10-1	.	TGCGCCAGCACAGGGTTGAACACTGAAGCTTTCTTT	CASTGLNTEAFF
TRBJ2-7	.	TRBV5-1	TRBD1	TGCGCCAGCAGCGGACAGGGGGCCTTCGAGCAGTACTTC	CASSGQGAFEQYF
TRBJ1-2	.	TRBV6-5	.	TGTGCCAGCAGGGCCGTCTATGGCTACACCTTC	CASRAVYGYTF
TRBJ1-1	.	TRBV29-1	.	TGCAGCGTTGGTCGGAACACTGAAGCTTTCTTT	CSVGRNTEAFF
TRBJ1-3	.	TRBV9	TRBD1	TGTGCCAGCAGCGTAGCGACAGGGGGGTCTGGAAACACCATATATTTT	CASSVATGGSGNTIYF
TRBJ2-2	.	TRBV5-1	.	TGCGCCAGCAGCTTGACCGAACTGAACACCGGGGAGCTGTTTTTT	CASSLTELNTGELFF
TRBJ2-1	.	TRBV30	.	TGTGCCTGGAGCGCCCAACTCTACAATGAGCAGTTCTTC	CAWSAQLYNEQFF
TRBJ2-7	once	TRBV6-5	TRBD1	TGTGCCAGCAGTTACCCAGGGACAGCCTCCTACGGGCAGTACTTC	CASSYPGTASYGQYF
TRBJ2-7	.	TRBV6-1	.	TGTGCCAGCAGTGCTATCCTATACGAGCAGTACTTC	CASSAILYEQYF